Presented here are 10 T cell receptor beta chains from one specimen sequenced in a study of molecular identifiers for immune sequencing clone quantification. TCRdb re-called the PCR reads through MiXCR, storing one row per CDR3 protein. Among around 94,000 distinct CDR3 sequences listed, about a third were seen once. Source material: naive CD8+ T cells from blood, with Jurkat cell RNA spiked in. Subset defined: FACS-sorted CD8+CD4-CCR7+CD45RA+ naive T cells. These receptors originate from a human donor in good health. Some libraries in this study had Jurkat cell RNA spiked in.

On this clonotype itself: A much larger clone differs from this one at a single base, so this may be a read error. The chain carries TRBV5-3 and TRBJ2-3; unclear D gene. TRBV5-3 is an open reading frame whose function is uncertain. The CDR3 totals 16 residues. Trimming shortened V by 8 bases and J by 0 bases, and 19 bases separated the two germline ends. CDR3: CASGLDTISSTDTQYF. The CDR3, as DNA: TGTGCCAGCGGCTTGGATACGATTTCTAGCACAGATACGCAGTATTTT.

This clonotype has more than one count but fewer than ten. The chain recombines TRBV19 with TRBJ1-1; 7 bases are a match to TRBD1. V shed 5 bases, J shed 0 bases, and the junction held 6 bases outside the gene matches. Germline V lookup: CDR1 LNHDA, CDR2 SQIVND (reference sequence). The length of the CDR3 is 15 residues. The CDR3 region is CASSEGGMMNTEAFF. In DNA, the CDR3 is TGTGCCAGTAGTGAAGGGGGCATGATGAACACTGAAGCTTTCTTT.

V and J are TRBV4-2 and TRBJ2-2; D might be TRBD1 (6 bases). The CDR3 is 14 amino acids. V was clipped by 4 bases and J by 5 bases, with 11 bases between them. Germline V gene data show CDR1 as LGHNA and CDR2 as YNFKEQ. The CDR3 nucleotides read TGTGCCAGCAGCCCAGATCAGGGGACCGGGGAGCTGTTTTTT. Its protein product is CASSPDQGTGELFF.

The gene calls are TRBV19 and TRBJ1-5, with D unclear. Deletions cut 7 bases from V and 2 bases from J, with 15 bases between. Germline CDR1 is LNHDA and CDR2 is SQIVND (reference sequence). The CDR3 length is 15 residues. The CDR3 bases are TGTGCCAGTACCGCCGGACCGGGAGGCAATCAGCCCCAGCATTTT. It is translated as CASTAGPGGNQPQHF.

This clonotype was seen repeatedly, ten times or more. The rearrangement links TRBV9 to TRBJ2-3; D call uncertain. Germline assignment: CDR1 SGDLS and CDR2 YYNGEE. V lost 2 bases, J lost 2 bases, and 6 bases lay in between. This CDR3 region has 13 residues. As DNA, the CDR3 is TGTGCCAGCAGCGTTGGGGACACAGATACGCAGTATTTT. Its translation is CASSVGDTDTQYF.

The chain employs TRBV4-2 and TRBJ2-3; the match to TRBD2 covers 8 bases. J gave up 9 bases and V 2 bases, and 13 bases lay outside the gene matches. The CDR3 runs to 16 residues. Germline lookup yields CDR1 LGHNA and CDR2 YNFKEQ. The CDR3 reads CASSQRVSGSGETQYF. CDR3 nucleotide sequence: TGTGCCAGCAGCCAACGGGTCAGCGGGAGTGGGGAGACGCAGTATTTT.

Written as DNA, the CDR3 is TGTGCCAGCAGTTTATTCCTTTACAATGAGCAGTTCTTC. Translating it yields CASSLFLYNEQFF. The V gene is TRBV28, the J gene TRBJ2-1; no reliable D call. There are 13 residues in the CDR3. CDR1 and CDR2 from the germline V gene are MDHEN and SYDVKM. The V and J ends lost 1 base and 4 bases respectively, with 5 bases between them.

This clonotype has a handful of counts. The chain is built from TRBV29-1 and TRBJ2-7; the match to TRBD1 covers 7 bases. CDR3 length: 13 residues. Trimming removed 0 bases from V and 6 bases from J; junction bases left unmatched: 5. Germline CDR1 is SQVTM and CDR2 is ANQGSEA. The CDR3 sequence is CSVEDQTGREQYF. CDR3 bases: TGCAGCGTTGAAGACCAGACAGGGCGCGAGCAGTACTTC.

This clonotype was recorded a few times. The V and J genes are TRBV3-1 and TRBJ2-1, with TRBD1 matching over 9 bases. This CDR3 comprises 17 residues. With V trimmed by 1 base and J by 0 bases, 4 bases remained unmatched. Germline V gene lookup returns CDR1 LGHDT and CDR2 YNNKEL (reference sequence). This CDR3 reads CASSQAKQGASYNEQFF. DNA for the CDR3: TGTGCCAGCAGCCAAGCAAAACAGGGGGCCTCCTACAATGAGCAGTTCTTC.

This clonotype was counted at least ten times. The CDR3 DNA sequence: TGTGCCAGCTCACCCTCCTCTGGAGCCGATACGCAGTATTTT. Translated: CASSPSSGADTQYF. The genes are TRBV18 and TRBJ2-3; D is unclear. Looked up from germline, CDR1 is KGHSH and CDR2 is LQKENI. V dropped 3 bases and J dropped 6 bases, with 13 bases sitting between them. The CDR3 consists of 14 residues.